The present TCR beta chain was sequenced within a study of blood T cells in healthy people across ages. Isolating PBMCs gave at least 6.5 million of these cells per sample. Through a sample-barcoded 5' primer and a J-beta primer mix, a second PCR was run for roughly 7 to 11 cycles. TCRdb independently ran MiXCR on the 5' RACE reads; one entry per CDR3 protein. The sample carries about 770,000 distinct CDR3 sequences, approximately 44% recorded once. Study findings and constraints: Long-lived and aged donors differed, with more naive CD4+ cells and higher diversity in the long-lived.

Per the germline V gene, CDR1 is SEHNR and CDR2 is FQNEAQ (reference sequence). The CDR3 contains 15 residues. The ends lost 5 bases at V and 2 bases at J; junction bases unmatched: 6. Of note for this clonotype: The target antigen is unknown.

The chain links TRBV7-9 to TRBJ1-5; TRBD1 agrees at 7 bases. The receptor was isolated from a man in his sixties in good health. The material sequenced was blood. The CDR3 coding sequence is TGTGCCAGCAGCCCAGGGGGGGCAGGCAATCAGCCCCAGCATTTT. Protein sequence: CASSPGGAGNQPQHF.